These T cell receptor beta chains were read from a single sample in a study of shared clonotypes between healthy human individuals. Assay used: immunoSEQ multiplex PCR; TCRdb lists only in-frame clones, some missing. This sample carries 1 million to 1.3 million clones, roughly 74% of them seen once, and the ten largest clones take 0.55% to 0.7%. Specimen: memory CD4+ T cells from PBMCs. These TCRs come from a man between 18 and 35 years old in good health. Some clones in this sample may be carry-over from other donors' samples. Each CDR3 is given with its conserved first and last residue. The D gene is left open where the match is weak. Only part of the rows carry a size: once, few, many, or a class if the clone is expanded.

cdr3_length clone_size j_call v_call d_call cdr3_aa cdr3_nt
13 NA TRBJ1-2 TRBV2 NA CASSEAVDRYYTF TGTGCCAGCAGTGAAGCGGTAGACAGATACTACACCTTC
13 NA TRBJ2-5 TRBV18 NA CASSPTDRETQYF TGTGCCAGCTCACCGACTGACCGAGAGACCCAGTACTTC
17 many TRBJ2-1 TRBV7-9 TRBD2 CASSLPRREASYNEQFF TGTGCCAGCAGCTTACCCCGTCGGGAGGCCTCCTACAATGAGCAGTTCTTC
14 NA TRBJ2-5 TRBV6-5 TRBD2 CASSYSRGQETQYF TGTGCCAGCAGTTACTCGCGGGGGCAAGAGACCCAGTACTTC
17 NA TRBJ2-5 TRBV5-1 TRBD1 CASSLNGGTGTVETQYF TGCGCCAGCAGCTTGAACGGCGGGACAGGGACGGTTGAGACCCAGTACTTC
16 NA TRBJ1-5 TRBV7-2 NA CASSLRGADSNQPQHF TGTGCCAGCAGCCTTAGAGGGGCGGATAGCAATCAGCCCCAGCATTTT
14 many TRBJ2-7 TRBV2 TRBD1 CASSAYRGQFEQYF TGTGCCAGCAGTGCTTACAGGGGGCAGTTCGAGCAGTACTTC
16 once TRBJ2-6 TRBV9 NA CASSVDPSSGANVLTF TGTGCCAGCAGCGTTGATCCCTCCTCTGGGGCCAACGTCCTGACTTTC
15 NA TRBJ2-5 TRBV19 TRBD2 CASRTTSGRGETQYF TGTGCCAGTAGAACGACTAGCGGGAGAGGAGAGACCCAGTACTTC
13 NA TRBJ1-4 TRBV14 TRBD1 CASSRDRGGKLFF TGTGCCAGCAGCCGTGACAGGGGCGGAAAACTGTTTTTT
14 NA TRBJ1-2 TRBV6-6 TRBD1 CASSVGTGAQGYTF TGTGCCAGCAGCGTTGGGACAGGGGCACAAGGCTACACCTTC
15 NA TRBJ2-7 TRBV19 NA CASSIRTIGGGEQYF TGTGCCAGTAGTATACGGACTATTGGAGGCGGGGAACAGTACTTC
13 few TRBJ1-3 TRBV5-5 NA CASSLNFGNTIYF TGTGCCAGCAGCTTGAATTTTGGAAACACCATATATTTT
15 NA TRBJ2-5 TRBV5-1 NA CASSLVTAPQETQYF TGCGCCAGCAGCTTGGTGACTGCACCTCAAGAGACCCAGTACTTC
14 NA TRBJ1-5 TRBV27 TRBD1 CASSPGTEGQPQHF TGTGCCAGCAGCCCCGGGACAGAAGGTCAGCCCCAGCATTTT
13 NA TRBJ2-7 TRBV7-2 NA CASSLGTYYEQYF TGTGCCAGCAGCCTAGGTACTTACTACGAGCAGTACTTC
15 NA TRBJ2-1 TRBV15 TRBD1 CATSRDGQGYDEQFF TGTGCCACCAGCAGGGACGGACAGGGATACGATGAGCAGTTCTTC
14 once TRBJ1-1 TRBV5-1 NA CASSLGGFGTEAFF TGCGCCAGCAGCTTGGGGGGGTTCGGCACTGAAGCTTTCTTT
15 NA TRBJ2-5 TRBV2 TRBD1 CASSERGQGAETQYF TGTGCCAGCAGTGAACGGGGACAGGGGGCAGAGACCCAGTACTTC
13 NA TRBJ2-5 TRBV11-1 NA CASSLSGEETQYF TGTGCCAGCAGCTTATCGGGGGAAGAGACCCAGTACTTC
16 NA TRBJ2-6 TRBV9 NA CASSVGDGTGANVLTF TGTGCCAGCAGCGTAGGGGATGGCACTGGGGCCAACGTCCTGACTTTC
17 NA TRBJ2-7 TRBV18 NA CASSPPRGARRGYEQYF TGTGCCAGCTCACCACCCCGGGGGGCGCGTAGAGGTTACGAGCAGTACTTC
15 once TRBJ2-2 TRBV6-1 TRBD2 CASTGGGENTGELFF TGTGCCAGCACCGGCGGGGGGGAGAACACCGGGGAGCTGTTTTTT
11 once TRBJ2-7 TRBV28 NA CASSSPYEQYF TGTGCCAGCAGCTCCCCTTACGAGCAGTACTTC
15 NA TRBJ2-2 TRBV5-1 NA CASSLGAQATGELFF TGCGCCAGCAGCTTGGGGGCTCAGGCCACCGGGGAGCTGTTTTTT
16 few TRBJ2-5 TRBV27 TRBD1 CASSWGQGVAQETQYF TGTGCCAGCAGTTGGGGACAGGGGGTAGCCCAAGAGACCCAGTACTTC
14 NA TRBJ1-5 TRBV9 NA CASSVAPAWGPQHF TGTGCCAGCAGCGTAGCTCCAGCCTGGGGGCCCCAGCATTTT
13 once TRBJ1-2 TRBV5-6 NA CASSLGRIYGYTF TGTGCCAGCAGCCTGGGACGGATTTATGGCTACACCTTC
16 NA TRBJ1-3 TRBV27 NA CASRRVGGVAGNTIYF TGTGCCAGCAGGCGCGTAGGGGGAGTCGCTGGAAACACCATATATTTT
12 NA TRBJ2-3 TRBV30 TRBD1 CAWGTGAWHQYF TGTGCCTGGGGGACAGGGGCATGGCACCAGTATTTT
17 NA TRBJ1-5 TRBV2 NA CASSEARGRGSRQPQHF TGTGCCAGCAGTGAAGCGCGGGGCAGGGGAAGTCGTCAGCCCCAGCATTTT
15 NA TRBJ1-1 TRBV15 NA CATSRERGLNTEAFF TGTGCCACCAGCAGAGAAAGGGGGTTGAACACTGAAGCTTTCTTT
11 few TRBJ2-7 TRBV20-1 NA CSARGPREQYF TGCAGTGCTAGAGGCCCGCGCGAGCAGTACTTC
15 NA TRBJ2-3 TRBV7-8 NA CASSLLRSGTDTQYF TGTGCCAGCAGCTTACTGCGGTCGGGAACAGATACGCAGTATTTT
14 NA TRBJ2-1 TRBV11-2 NA CASSLSVVANEQFF TGTGCCAGCAGCTTGTCGGTTGTAGCGAATGAGCAGTTCTTC
13 NA TRBJ2-7 TRBV10-3 NA CAISESWSDEQYF TGTGCCATCAGTGAGTCCTGGTCCGACGAGCAGTACTTC
14 NA TRBJ2-7 TRBV25-1 TRBD1 CASRGTGKGYEQYF TGTGCCAGCCGAGGGACAGGAAAGGGCTACGAGCAGTACTTC
15 NA TRBJ2-3 TRBV5-4 NA CASSAPEGITDTQYF TGTGCCAGCAGCGCCCCGGAGGGGATCACAGATACGCAGTATTTT
15 NA TRBJ1-6 TRBV2 NA CASSGEPQGNSPLHF TGTGCCAGCAGTGGGGAACCCCAGGGCAATTCACCCCTCCACTTT
15 once TRBJ2-5 TRBV7-2 NA CASSRGPATEETQYF TGTGCCAGCAGCCGCGGACCGGCAACTGAAGAGACCCAGTACTTC
20 NA TRBJ2-7 TRBV14 TRBD2 CASSQWLGGFPSGRAYEQYF TGTGCCAGCAGCCAATGGCTGGGGGGATTTCCTAGCGGGAGGGCCTACGAGCAGTACTTC
13 NA TRBJ1-1 TRBV7-3 NA CASSSTSNTEAFF TGTGCCAGCAGCTCGACATCGAACACTGAAGCTTTCTTT